The 11 T cell receptor beta chains in this list originate from one sample, sequenced in a study of cytomegalovirus exposure and HLA in healthy donors. PCR amplification relied on 60 Vbeta primers (plus 13 Jbeta primers). TCRdb's table, derived via immunoSEQ multiplex PCR, lists solely in-frame clones and lacks some. The sample includes 85,000 to 100,000 clones, approximately 84% of them seen just once. The sequencing sample was made of PBMCs. The receptors shown here come from a woman under 30 in good health and CMV-seropositive.

This chain connects TRBV25-1 to TRBJ2-4; 9 bases are a match to TRBD1. The trim removed 3 bases at V and 1 base at J, leaving 4 bases unmatched. The germline CDR1 and CDR2 sequences are MGHDK and SYGVNS. This CDR3 has 16 amino acids. The CDR3 here is CASSDGQGPAKNIQYF. The CDR3 DNA reads TGTGCCAGCAGTGACGGACAGGGGCCGGCCAAAAACATTCAGTACTTC. The whole variable domain, remainder taken from reference TRBV25-1 and TRBJ2-4, is EADIYQTPRYLVIGTGKKITLECSQTMGHDKMYWYQQDPGMELHLIHYSYGVNSTEKGDLSSESTVSRIRTEHFPLTLESARPSHTSQYLCASSDGQGPAKNIQYFGAGTRLSVL.

The genes are TRBV5-1 and TRBJ2-5, with D perhaps matching TRBD2 (5 bases). There are 14 residues in the CDR3. The germline V gene encodes CDR1 SGHRS and CDR2 YFSETQ. The V and J ends lost 4 bases and 5 bases respectively, with 15 bases between them. This chain's CDR3 is CASSPVGSEETQYF. The CDR3 DNA reads as TGCGCCAGCAGCCCAGTGGGTAGCGAGGAGACCCAGTACTTC.

This clone was detected a few times. The CDR3 here is CASSHSGGLYEQYF. The CDR3 DNA is TGTGCCAGCAGCCATAGCGGGGGTCTCTACGAGCAGTACTTC. This chain connects TRBV5-4 to TRBJ2-7; TRBD2 aligns across 9 bases. The germline V gene encodes CDR1 SGHNT and CDR2 YYREEE (reference sequence). CDR3 size: 14 residues. Trimming at V came to 4 bases and at J to 3 bases, leaving 5 bases not matched to a gene.

The rearrangement uses TRBV6-5 and TRBJ2-3, with no clear D. Between the trimmed V and J ends, which lost 10 bases and 2 bases, there was a span of 16 bases. Germline-derived CDR1 and CDR2 are MNHEY and SVGAGI. The CDR3 is 14 amino acids. The CDR3, as DNA: TGTGCCACCCGACTCGGTTTTTTCACAGATACGCAGTATTTT. It yields the protein CATRLGFFTDTQYF.

The gene calls are TRBV5-4 and TRBJ1-2; 9 bases are shared with TRBD1. The CDR3 is 15 residues long. The trim removed 4 bases at V and 3 bases at J, leaving 7 bases unmatched. The V gene's germline CDR1 is SGHNT and CDR2 YYREEE (reference sequence). The CDR3 loop is CASSLGTGKDYGYTF. In DNA, the CDR3 is TGTGCCAGCAGCCTGGGGACAGGGAAGGACTATGGCTACACCTTC.

This chain connects TRBV10-3 to TRBJ1-2; 7 nucleotides align to TRBD1. Germline V gene lookup returns CDR1 ENHRY and CDR2 SYGVKD. The CDR3 runs to 13 residues. J was trimmed by 6 bases and V by 10 bases; bases with no gene match: 11. Here the CDR3 reads CATALGGWNGYTF. DNA of the CDR3: TGTGCCACAGCACTAGGGGGCTGGAATGGCTACACCTTC.

For the CDR3, the DNA is TGTGCCAGTAGTATGGCTCAGGGGGACGGCGGGGAGCTGTTTTTT. Protein: CASSMAQGDGGELFF. This chain links TRBV19 with TRBJ2-2, with 7 bases that match TRBD1. Per germline, CDR1 LNHDA and CDR2 SQIVND (reference sequence). V trimming: 3 bases; J trimming: 7 bases; junction bases outside the gene matches: 8. The CDR3 has 15 amino acids.

The chain recombines TRBV18 with TRBJ1-4; TRBD1 agrees at 7 bases. The V gene's germline CDR1 is KGHSH and CDR2 LQKENI. The V segment lost 3 bases and the J segment 4 bases; nucleotides outside the gene matches: 2. The CDR3 has 14 residues. In nucleotides, the CDR3 is TGTGCCAGCTCACCGACAGGGAATAATGAAAAACTGTTTTTT. Translation: CASSPTGNNEKLFF.

The V and J genes are TRBV6-5 and TRBJ2-2; 8 positions match TRBD2. Germline CDR1 and CDR2: MNHEY and SVGAGI. CDR3 size: 15 residues. With V trimmed by 10 bases and J by 1 base, 8 bases remained unmatched. In DNA form, the CDR3 reads TGTGCCAACCTACCTAGCGGGCTGAACACCGGGGAGCTGTTTTTT. Encoded protein: CANLPSGLNTGELFF.

V gene TRBV9 combines with J gene TRBJ2-7, with a tentative D call TRBD1 (6 bases). The CDR3 has 16 amino acids. Germline CDR1 and CDR2: SGDLS and YYNGEE. Trimming left V 0 bases short and J 2 bases short, with 15 bases between. This chain's CDR3 is CASSVESGVHPYEQYF. The CDR3 DNA reads as TGTGCCAGCAGCGTAGAGTCAGGGGTTCACCCCTACGAGCAGTACTTC. Looking up the rest from reference TRBV9 and TRBJ2-7 gives the full variable domain: DSGVTQTPKHLITATGQRVTLRCSPRSGDLSVYWYQQSLDQGLQFLIQYYNGEERAKGNILERFSAQQFPDLHSELNLSSLELGDSALYFCASSVESGVHPYEQYFGPGTRLTVT.

J is TRBJ1-6 and V is TRBV6-4; D unresolved. The germline V and J ends were trimmed by 3 bases and 8 bases, with 8 bases remaining between them. Germline CDR1 is MRHNA and CDR2 is SNTAGT. The CDR3 length is 13 residues. CDR3 sequence: CASSEQRDSPLHF. CDR3 coding DNA: TGTGCCAGCAGTGAACAGCGGGATTCACCCCTCCACTTT.